This TCR beta chain was recorded in a study of Ad26.COV2.S vaccination and SARS-CoV-2 variants. Findings of the study overall: Reportedly, after vaccination the spike-specific CD8+ and CD4+ T cell responses displayed substantial breadth.

Notes on this clone: The antigen is undetermined.

TCRdb's copy holds only in-frame clones and misses some; the assay was immunoSEQ multiplex PCR. The sample lists 300,000 to 400,000 clones; over 75% were seen once. Documented treatment: some 19 received Ad26.COV2.S at low or high dose, single or two shots; several received placebo; per-sample allocation not given. Sampling took place 63 days after the first vaccine or placebo injection. CDR3 length: 14 amino acids. V was clipped by 7 bases and J by 5 bases; unmatched bases: 10. Germline values: CDR1 MNHEY, CDR2 SVGAGI. The TCR sequence derives from a person between 18 and 65 years old who received the Ad26.COV2.S COVID-19 vaccine or a placebo. The sequences come from peripheral blood, collected in a trial of Ad26.COV2.S vaccine versus placebo. The rearrangement uses TRBV6-5 and TRBJ2-7, with 8 nucleotides matching TRBD1. The CDR3 reads CASNNRDRRDEQYF. In DNA, the CDR3 is TGTGCCAGCAACAACCGGGACAGGAGGGACGAGCAGTACTTC.